The 11 T cell receptor beta chains given below trace back to one sample, sequenced in a study of STAT5B mutations in CD4+ large granular lymphocyte leukemia. The assay was immunoSEQ multiplex PCR, and TCRdb's table has in-frame clones only and misses some. The table has approximately 21,000 clones, approximately 80% seen once. The sequencing sample was made of CD4+ T cells from blood buffy coats. The source is a human donor in good health.

The chain couples TRBV10-1 to TRBJ2-1; 11 bases agree with TRBD2. From germline, CDR1 is WNHNN and CDR2 SYGVQD (reference sequence). The CDR3 runs to 13 residues. Trimming at V came to 4 bases and at J to 11 bases, leaving 4 bases not matched to a gene. CDR3 nucleotides: TGCGCCAGCAGTGCGGGGACTAGCGGTAAGCAGTTCTTC. Its protein is CASSAGTSGKQFF.

The rearrangement joins TRBV5-1 to TRBJ2-5; 10 nucleotides line up with TRBD1. Germline CDR1 reads SGHRS; CDR2 reads YFSETQ. V gave up 4 bases and J gave up 3 bases; unmatched junction bases: 6. This CDR3 is built from 15 residues. The CDR3 DNA is TGCGCCAGCAGCCTTGGTGGGACAGGGGAAGAGACCCAGTACTTC. Encoded protein: CASSLGGTGEETQYF.

The rearrangement joins TRBV6-5 to TRBJ2-7; TRBD2 aligns across 8 bases. In germline, CDR1 is MNHEY, CDR2 SVGAGI. The ends lost 5 bases at V and 7 bases at J; junction bases unmatched: 7. CDR3 length: 13 amino acids. This CDR3 reads CASSPAGVGEQYF. CDR3 DNA sequence: TGTGCCAGCAGTCCAGCGGGAGTGGGAGAGCAGTACTTC.

The rearrangement joins TRBV5-8 to TRBJ1-6, with D possibly being TRBD1 (6 bases). Between the trimmed V and J ends, which lost 2 bases and 8 bases, there was a span of 17 bases. The germline gives CDR1 SGHTS, CDR2 YDEGEE. This CDR3 has 16 amino acids. Here the CDR3 DNA reads TGTGCCAGCAGCTTTTTCATGGGAGCAGGGGATTCACCCCTCCACTTT. Amino acids: CASSFFMGAGDSPLHF.

The chain uses TRBV4-1 and TRBJ2-1; no definite D call. There are 17 residues in the CDR3. CDR1 and CDR2 (germline): MGHRA, YSYEKL. With 0 bases removed from V and 0 bases from J, the gap between germline ends came to 12 bases. CDR3 loop: CASSQDRSESSYNEQFF. The CDR3 bases are TGCGCCAGCAGCCAAGATCGAAGCGAGAGCTCCTACAATGAGCAGTTCTTC.

The chain links TRBV7-9 to TRBJ1-1, with D perhaps TRBD1 (5 bases). Germline V gene lookup returns CDR1 SEHNR and CDR2 FQNEAQ (reference sequence). The V and J ends lost 2 bases and 4 bases respectively, with 11 bases between them. The CDR3 is 14 amino acids. The CDR3 DNA reads TGTGCCAGCAGCTTATGGGGGAGAAGCACTGAAGCTTTCTTT. Translated, it gives CASSLWGRSTEAFF.

The V gene is TRBV4-2, the J gene TRBJ1-1; 10 positions match TRBD1. Germline V gene lookup returns CDR1 LGHNA and CDR2 YNFKEQ. The J segment lost 6 bases and the V segment lost 0 bases, leaving 4 bases of the junction unmatched. This CDR3 contains 15 residues. CDR3 in amino acids: CASSQDRTGGSEAFF. The CDR3 nucleotides are TGTGCCAGCAGCCAAGACCGGACAGGGGGATCTGAAGCTTTCTTT.

The V and J genes are TRBV2 and TRBJ1-3; no firm D call. The CDR3 is 14 amino acids. V lost 8 bases and J 5 bases, leaving 16 bases between the germline ends. Germline V lookup: CDR1 SNHLY, CDR2 FYNNEI. The CDR3 DNA reads as TGTGCCAGCCTCGAAAGGGATAGTAGAAACACCATATATTTT. This translates into CASLERDSRNTIYF.

This clone was observed a handful of times. The genes are TRBV29-1 and TRBJ1-2; the match to TRBD1 covers 7 bases. Germline-derived CDR1 and CDR2 are SQVTM and ANQGSEA. CDR3 length equals 16 residues. V gave up 0 bases and J gave up 8 bases; unmatched junction bases: 15. In DNA form, the CDR3 reads TGCAGCGTTGAAGATACTGCTGACAGGGTGGGACGCGGCTACACCTTC. Encoded protein: CSVEDTADRVGRGYTF.

The V gene is TRBV5-1, the J gene TRBJ2-7; 11 bases line up with TRBD1. The CDR3 runs to 15 residues. V gave up 6 bases and J gave up 1 base; unmatched junction bases: 6. The germline gives CDR1 SGHRS, CDR2 YFSETQ. The CDR3 nucleotides read TGCGCCAGCACATGGACAGGGGGCGGTTCCTACGAGCAGTACTTC. This codes for CASTWTGGGSYEQYF.

V is TRBV25-1 and J is TRBJ1-2; D gene unclear. Germline V gives CDR1 MGHDK, CDR2 SYGVNS. The CDR3 contains 14 residues. Trimming pared 0 bases from V and 6 bases from J, leaving 11 bases between. The CDR3 loop reads CASSEYEEGHGYTF. The CDR3 nucleotides are TGTGCCAGCAGTGAATATGAGGAGGGTCATGGCTACACCTTC.